This note documents a single TCR beta chain sequence. Its antigen is as yet unknown. CDR1 is DFQATT and CDR2 is SNEGSKA in the germline V gene (reference sequence). Trimming shortened V by 0 bases and J by 0 bases, and 12 bases separated the two germline ends. The CDR3 is 15 amino acids. The sample comes from a study of CD8 T cells in ankylosing spondylitis. MiXCR, run by TCRdb on the 5' RACE reads, gives a single entry per CDR3 protein. The repertoire holds approximately 200,000 distinct CDR3 sequences, with more than 10% as singletons. Findings of the study overall: Significant enrichment of disease-linked clones was reported in matched ankylosing spondylitis synovial fluid. A TCR beta motif of about 8 highly homologous variants appeared characteristic of ankylosing spondylitis blood.

The gene calls are TRBV20-1 and TRBJ2-7; no definite D call. The TCR originated in a male donor with ankylosing spondylitis or in good health (not recorded which). The sequencing input was blood, either unsorted or a sorted T cell fraction (not recorded which). The CDR3 reads CSARDLSESSYEQYF. CDR3 nucleotides: TGCAGTGCTAGAGATCTGTCGGAAAGCTCCTACGAGCAGTACTTC.